This TCR beta chain was recorded in a study of blood T cell repertoires in COVID-19. Across the whole study: Both acute and convalescent COVID-19 samples were obtained from the United States, Italy and Spain. T cells, B-cell-depleted T cells, or PBMCs provided the cDNA or gDNA that served as material.

Trimming removed 6 bases at V and 6 bases at J, with 11 bases between. The CDR3 covers 12 residues. Sequencing used immunoSEQ multiplex PCR; TCRdb keeps in-frame clones, though not all of them. Among under 300,000 clones listed, about nine tenths were seen once. This clone was seen a single time. The TCR sequence derives from a woman aged 25-40 years with active or convalescent COVID-19. Material for sequencing was peripheral blood. The chain links TRBV12-3 or TRBV12-4 to TRBJ1-1; possibly TRBD1 for D (5 bases). In DNA, the CDR3 is TGTGCCAGCAGCCGGAGGGGATCTGAAGCTTTCTTT. Residues: CASSRRGSEAFF.